This T cell receptor (beta chain) was documented in a study of post-analysis software for immune sequencing data. Study-level points and caveats: Multiple sclerosis was associated with a significant reduction in normalized Chao1 diversity relative to controls. There were five or six TRBV segments more frequent in patients than controls, and TRBV5-6, TRBV5-1 and TRBV20-1 were among them.

The library was made from cDNA and included unique molecular identifiers. There were 1 to 10 million T cells, and some 500,000 cDNA molecules came from them. TCRdb recomputed calls from the PCR reads with MiXCR, one row per CDR3 protein. The repertoire consists of approximately 770,000 distinct CDR3 sequences, with about 43% occurring once and the leading ten covering approximately 4.4%. As regards this clonotype: Its specificity is not known.

This CDR3 contains 13 residues. Between the trimmed V and J ends, which lost 7 bases and 6 bases, there was a span of 15 bases. Germline CDR1 reads SQVTM; CDR2 reads ANQGSEA. The clonotype comes from a girl aged 5 to 17 with multiple sclerosis. The chain joins TRBV29-1 to TRBJ1-4, with TRBD1 as a possible D gene (5 bases). The specimen sequenced was blood. This CDR3 is CSADGGGDEKLFF. The CDR3 DNA is TGCAGCGCCGACGGGGGAGGGGATGAAAAACTGTTTTTT. Full variable domain (outside the CDR3, taken from reference TRBV29-1 and TRBJ1-4): SAVISQKPSRDICQRGTSLTIQCQVDSQVTMMFWYRQQPGQSLTLIATANQGSEATYESGFVIDKFPISRPNLTFSTLTVSNMSPEDSSIYLCSADGGGDEKLFFGSGTQLSVL.